These 7 T cell receptor beta chains were all obtained from the same sample, sequenced in a study of shared clonotypes between healthy human individuals. The method was immunoSEQ multiplex PCR; TCRdb's version includes in-frame clones alone and lacks a portion of them. The repertoire holds 500,000 to 550,000 clones, with about 96% as singletons. Sample: naive CD4+ T cells sorted from blood. The subset is: CD45RA+ positively selected. The receptors were sampled from a woman aged 30 to 39 in good health.

The genes are TRBV5-5 and TRBJ2-7; 12 bases are shared with TRBD2. The CDR3 consists of 15 residues. The V segment lost 3 bases and the J segment 6 bases; nucleotides outside the gene matches: 7. Germline V gives CDR1 SGHKS, CDR2 YYEKEE (reference sequence). In nucleotides, the CDR3 is TGTGCCAGCAGCTCGCTCAGGACTAGCGGGATCGAGCAGTACTTC. Protein: CASSSLRTSGIEQYF.

The CDR3 is CSVEQTEGQPQHF. CDR3 DNA sequence: TGCAGCGTTGAACAAACGGAGGGTCAGCCCCAGCATTTT. The chain links TRBV29-1 to TRBJ1-5; D is undetermined. Germline loops: CDR1 SQVTM, CDR2 ANQGSEA. V dropped 2 bases and J dropped 6 bases, with 11 bases sitting between them. The CDR3 is 13 residues long.

CDR3 DNA: TGTGCCAGCAGTCCCGCATACGTTGGGGGCAAGGCAGATACGCAGTATTTT. This encodes CASSPAYVGGKADTQYF. The rearrangement joins TRBV28 to TRBJ2-3; D perhaps matches TRBD1 (6 bases). Germline CDR1 reads MDHEN; CDR2 reads SYDVKM. The ends were cut back, 5 bases at V and 4 bases at J, with 22 bases in the middle. The CDR3 runs to 17 residues.

The chain uses TRBV10-2 and TRBJ2-2; D is possibly TRBD2 (5 bases). This CDR3 spans 14 amino acids. Trimming took 2 bases from V and 6 from J, leaving 10 bases between them. Germline V CDR1 and CDR2: WSHSY, SAAADI. The CDR3 sequence: CASSERAEAGELFF. CDR3 DNA sequence: TGCGCCAGCAGTGAGCGCGCGGAGGCCGGGGAGCTGTTTTTT.

This rearrangement joins TRBV27 to TRBJ2-1; the match to TRBD2 covers 11 bases. The CDR3 totals 16 residues. Germline V lookup: CDR1 MNHEY, CDR2 SMNVEV (reference sequence). V gave up 4 bases and J gave up 4 bases; unmatched junction bases: 6. In DNA form, the CDR3 reads TGTGCCAGCAGTTACATGGGACTAGCGGCGTACAATGAGCAGTTCTTC. Its protein is CASSYMGLAAYNEQFF.

V gene TRBV9 combines with J gene TRBJ2-7, with 9 positions matching TRBD2. The ends lost 3 bases at V and 3 bases at J; junction bases unmatched: 7. This CDR3 comprises 15 residues. Germline assignment: CDR1 SGDLS and CDR2 YYNGEE. CDR3 in amino acids: CASSAGGSGSYEQYF. CDR3 bases: TGTGCCAGCAGCGCCGGGGGTAGCGGGAGCTACGAGCAGTACTTC.

The genes are TRBV7-3 and TRBJ2-3; D is undetermined. V lost 2 bases and J 1 base, leaving 4 bases between the germline ends. The CDR3 covers 13 residues. In germline, CDR1 is SGHTA, CDR2 FQGTGA. The CDR3 DNA follows: TGTGCCAGCAGCTTAGGCGGCACAGATACGCAGTATTTT. Amino acids: CASSLGGTDTQYF.